This TCR beta chain is from a study of Graves' ophthalmopathy and Graves' hyperthyroidism. About the research overall: Sampling took place at initial diagnosis, with peripheral blood obtained before any treatment.

Amplified TCR beta CDR3 regions were obtained using RNA transcripts as template. First-round RT-PCR relied on HTBI primers, and a second-round multiplex PCR came next. One entry per CDR3 protein, called by TCRdb with MiXCR from the multiplex PCR reads. The sample yields roughly 400,000 distinct CDR3 sequences, approximately 20% seen once. Notes on the study in general: Ophthalmopathy progression cases were predicted by the model with approximately 70% sensitivity and 72.22% specificity.

The diagnosis combined clinical symptoms, thyroxine, TRAb, thyroid ultrasound and orbital computed tomography scans. The table lists this clonotype with many counts. Its antigen is currently unknown. The CDR3 spans 15 residues. Between the trimmed V and J ends, which lost 2 bases and 5 bases, there was a span of 16 bases. The germline CDR1 and CDR2 sequences are MNHEY and SVGAGI. J is TRBJ2-7 and V is TRBV6-5; D possibly uses TRBD1 or TRBD2 (6 bases each). Sequenced sample: peripheral blood. The TCR comes from a woman in her late teens or twenties with Graves' ophthalmopathy. CDR3 DNA: TGTGCCAGCAGTTACGGATGGGGTAGGGGGGACGAGCAGTACTTC. It is translated as CASSYGWGRGDEQYF.